These T cell receptor beta chains were read from a single sample in a study of blood T cell repertoires in COVID-19. This table comes from immunoSEQ multiplex PCR, and its TCRdb copy is limited to in-frame clones, with some not included. Here the sample spans 150,000 or so clones, about 70% being singletons. The sample consisted of peripheral blood. All receptors derive from a woman aged 70-85 years with acute or convalescent COVID-19. The CDR3 runs from the conserved cysteine through the conserved F or W. The D gene is left open where the match is weak. Some rows have no size entry. The others give once, few or many, or a class for an expanded clone.

J gene	V gene	D gene	clone size	CDR3 protein	CDR3 DNA
TRBJ2-3	TRBV9	NA	NA	CASSVRTATDTQYF	TGTGCCAGCAGCGTGCGGACTGCCACAGATACGCAGTATTTT
TRBJ2-7	TRBV11-2	NA	NA	CASSLEGAEQYF	TGTGCCAGCAGCTTAGAGGGCGCCGAGCAGTACTTC
TRBJ2-7	TRBV2	TRBD2	NA	CASFLAEVNEQYF	TGTGCCAGCTTTCTAGCGGAGGTCAACGAGCAGTACTTC
TRBJ2-7	TRBV19	TRBD2	NA	CASSMRASGSTEQYF	TGTGCCAGTAGTATGCGGGCTAGCGGGAGTACCGAGCAGTACTTC
TRBJ1-2	TRBV11-2	TRBD1	NA	CASSLIRGRMGNYGYTF	TGTGCCAGCAGCTTGATCAGGGGGAGGATGGGGAACTATGGCTACACCTTC
TRBJ2-1	TRBV5-1	TRBD1	NA	CASSLGQGTHNEQFF	TGCGCCAGCAGCCTCGGACAGGGGACCCACAATGAGCAGTTCTTC
TRBJ2-1	TRBV10-1	TRBD2	NA	CASSDVVAGGPNLEQFF	TGCGCCAGCAGTGACGTGGTAGCGGGAGGGCCCAATTTGGAGCAGTTCTTC
TRBJ1-4	TRBV3-1/TRBV3-2	TRBD1	NA	CASSHSDRGLNEKLFF	TGTGCCAGCAGCCACTCAGACAGGGGGCTTAATGAAAAACTGTTTTTT
TRBJ2-1	TRBV6-1	NA	NA	CASSDPPAPRLF	TGTGCCAGCAGTGATCCTCCGGCCCCGAGGCTCTTC
TRBJ2-7	TRBV6-6	TRBD2	NA	CATTEASGSRGEQYF	TGTGCCACCACTGAGGCTAGCGGGAGTAGAGGTGAGCAGTACTTC
TRBJ1-2	TRBV7-2	TRBD1	NA	CASSPGTGGYGYTF	TGTGCCAGCAGTCCCGGGACAGGGGGCTATGGCTACACCTTC
TRBJ2-2	TRBV7-8	NA	NA	CASSLEQRTNTGELFF	TGTGCCAGCAGCTTAGAACAGCGGACGAACACCGGGGAGCTGTTTTTT
TRBJ2-1	TRBV6-6	TRBD1	many	CASSYTDRFPYNEQFF	TGTGCCAGCAGTTATACGGACAGGTTCCCCTACAATGAGCAGTTCTTC
TRBJ2-1	TRBV3-1/TRBV3-2	NA	NA	CASSIGDTPYNEQFF	TGTGCCAGCAGCATTGGGGACACCCCATACAATGAGCAGTTCTTC
TRBJ2-1	TRBV2	TRBD2	NA	CASSAGTSTYNEQFF	TGTGCCAGCAGCGCCGGGACTAGCACATACAATGAGCAGTTCTTC
TRBJ2-5	TRBV19	NA	few	CASSRGDLQETQYF	TGTGCCAGTAGTAGGGGGGACCTCCAAGAGACCCAGTACTTC
TRBJ2-7	TRBV18	NA	NA	CASSPGLHYEQYF	TGTGCCAGCTCACCAGGACTCCACTACGAGCAGTACTTC
TRBJ2-7	TRBV6-5	NA	NA	CASGSGLTSYEQYF	TGTGCCAGCGGTTCAGGCCTCACCTCCTACGAGCAGTACTTC
TRBJ1-2	TRBV6-5	TRBD1	NA	CASSYSDRDGGYTF	TGTGCCAGCAGTTACTCTGACAGGGATGGAGGCTACACCTTC
TRBJ1-1	TRBV6-5	NA	NA	CASSYRGRNMNTEAFF	TGTGCCAGCAGTTACAGGGGTCGTAACATGAACACTGAAGCTTTCTTT
TRBJ1-2	TRBV6-2/TRBV6-3	NA	NA	CASSYFGGEDGYTF	TGTGCCAGCAGTTACTTTGGTGGGGAGGATGGCTACACCTTC
TRBJ2-7	TRBV15	TRBD2	NA	CATSLAGKTYEQYF	TGTGCCACCAGTTTAGCGGGGAAAACCTACGAGCAGTACTTC
TRBJ2-5	TRBV9	NA	NA	CASSVRGEETQYF	TGTGCCAGCAGCGTTAGGGGTGAAGAGACCCAGTACTTC
TRBJ1-2	TRBV20-1	NA	NA	CSARVQGGYTF	TGCAGTGCTAGAGTTCAGGGAGGCTACACCTTC
TRBJ2-7	TRBV28	NA	once	CASRGQAYEQYF	TGTGCCAGCAGGGGACAAGCCTACGAGCAGTACTTC
TRBJ2-1	TRBV5-5	TRBD1	NA	CASSAGTGTYNEQFF	TGTGCCAGCAGCGCCGGGACAGGGACCTACAATGAGCAGTTCTTC
TRBJ2-2	TRBV7-6	TRBD2	once	CASSGAGVVTGELFF	TGTGCCAGCAGCGGAGCGGGAGTTGTCACCGGGGAGCTGTTTTTT
TRBJ2-1	TRBV5-1	NA	NA	CASKLQGPYNEQFF	TGCGCCAGCAAATTGCAGGGCCCCTACAATGAGCAGTTCTTC
TRBJ2-2	TRBV5-1	NA	once	CASSLGEAGELFF	TGCGCCAGCAGCTTGGGAGAGGCCGGGGAGCTGTTTTTT
TRBJ1-5	TRBV9	NA	NA	CASSVGQNSNQPQHF	TGTGCCAGCAGCGTAGGGCAGAATAGCAATCAGCCCCAGCATTTT
TRBJ1-5	TRBV19	TRBD1	NA	CASSIAPDREKQPQHF	TGTGCCAGTAGTATAGCCCCGGACAGGGAGAAGCAGCCCCAGCATTTT
TRBJ2-1	TRBV11-2	NA	NA	CASSPTAQQGNEQFF	TGTGCCAGCAGCCCGACAGCCCAACAGGGTAATGAGCAGTTCTTC
TRBJ2-1	TRBV4-2	TRBD2	NA	CASSQEAGGPSYEQFF	TGTGCCAGCAGCCAAGAGGCGGGGGGGCCGTCCTATGAGCAGTTCTTC
TRBJ1-1	TRBV28	NA	NA	CASRPTGPRAFF	TGTGCCAGCAGGCCCACAGGGCCTCGGGCTTTCTTT
TRBJ1-3	TRBV25-1	NA	NA	CASSLEGIRGNTIYF	TGTGCCAGCAGTCTCGAGGGAATACGTGGAAACACCATATATTTT
TRBJ2-1	TRBV30	NA	NA	CAWSLSSYNEQFF	TGTGCCTGGAGCCTAAGCTCCTACAATGAGCAGTTCTTC
TRBJ1-1	TRBV6-1	NA	few	CASSEAVSTGYGEAFF	TGTGCCAGCAGTGAAGCCGTATCAACAGGGTACGGTGAAGCTTTCTTT